The rows below give T cell receptor beta chains drawn from one sample of a study of T cell repertoires in cytomegalovirus infection. A single record per CDR3 protein comes from TCRdb applying MiXCR to the reads. The top ten hold about 39% of the sample, which has about 100,000 distinct CDR3 sequences, 20% to 30% seen once. The sequenced sample was CD8+ T cells from PBMCs. The receptors were sampled from a human donor in good health (CMV status not recorded). Some clones in this sample may be carry-over from other donors' samples. CDR3s leave out the opening cysteine and the closing phenylalanine or tryptophan. Each record gives: V gene, J gene, clone size, CDR3 protein. The listing skips clone size in some rows; elsewhere it reads once, few, many or a size class.

>TRBV7-8|TRBJ1-3|many
ASSLRLGTDWGNTIY
>TRBV7-4|TRBJ2-3|NA
ASSAPRSTDTQY
>TRBV7-8|TRBJ2-7|many
ASSPSGGAYEQY
>TRBV7-9|TRBJ1-4|many
ASSRTGTNEKLF
>TRBV28|TRBJ2-7|few
ASSATGLASYEQY
>TRBV7-6|TRBJ1-1|many
ASSAEDRLNTEAF
>TRBV7-9|TRBJ1-4|NA
ASSPERRGPLNEKLF
>TRBV2|TRBJ2-4|NA
ASSGAENIQY
>TRBV27|TRBJ1-1|few
ASSRSLTGEAF
>TRBV6-2/TRBV6-3|TRBJ2-5|few
ASSYYGLAGEAQY
>TRBV12-3/TRBV12-4|TRBJ2-1|few
ASSSLQGAYEQF
>TRBV11-2|TRBJ2-1|few
ASSQPGLAGLGNYNEQF
>TRBV11-2|TRBJ2-5|few
ASSHGQGGGSQETQY
>TRBV20-1|TRBJ2-3|NA
SAGAGVSADTQY
>TRBV20-1|TRBJ2-1|few
SARSESSYNEQF
>TRBV29-1|TRBJ2-7|NA
SVIGTSGTTYEQY
>TRBV5-1|TRBJ1-1|few
ASSLDDSTEAF
>TRBV7-2|TRBJ2-3|many
ASSLYSETSTDTQY
>TRBV24-1|TRBJ2-2|few
AIGASGEFGELF
>TRBV6-2/TRBV6-3|TRBJ2-7|NA
ATKNSYEQY
>TRBV9|TRBJ2-1|NA
ASSLSGGGYNEQF
>TRBV7-8|TRBJ2-7|NA
ASSSLAGASYEQY
>TRBV2|TRBJ1-2|NA
ASFLLEDRGASGYT
>TRBV7-2|TRBJ2-1|many
ASAGTAVFEQF
>TRBV7-9|TRBJ2-5|few
ASSDRTGGQETQY
>TRBV28|TRBJ2-7|few
ASSLEAGGTYEQY
>TRBV28|TRBJ1-5|many
ASSSSSNQPQH
>TRBV7-2|TRBJ1-4|many
ASSLGAADEKLF
>TRBV7-9|TRBJ1-1|few
ASSQPTGGKTEAF
>TRBV7-6|TRBJ1-1|many
ATAPGGWTEAF
>TRBV2|TRBJ2-2|few
ASSDRQGHGELF
>TRBV7-6|TRBJ2-7|few
ASSLARQGGISYEQY
>TRBV12-3/TRBV12-4|TRBJ1-2|many
ASSLPRVGYT
>TRBV11-2|TRBJ1-1|few
ASSLALGGANTEAF
>TRBV11-3|TRBJ2-6|few
ASSPGTGASFGANVLT
>TRBV7-2|TRBJ1-1|many
ASSLWQLNTEAF
>TRBV19|TRBJ1-5|NA
ASSTGAMGQPQH
>TRBV27|TRBJ2-7|few
ASSLGKGDYEQY
>TRBV7-6|TRBJ2-1|many
ASSLKGLNNEQF
>TRBV20-1|TRBJ2-7|many
SADRATAGEQY
>TRBV7-2|TRBJ2-1|few
ASTYSAYNEQF
>TRBV11-2|TRBJ1-2|NA
ASSLNQGTGYT
>TRBV12-3/TRBV12-4|TRBJ2-5|many
ASSLKFVETQY
>TRBV7-6|TRBJ2-1|NA
ASSLAGEGEQF
>TRBV14|TRBJ2-1|few
ASSQRSSGRAGEQF
>TRBV7-2|TRBJ2-7|many
ASSLGPGLADEQY
>TRBV13|TRBJ1-2|few
ASSLVGQGADGYT
>TRBV19|TRBJ2-1|few
ASSIDMAAVNEQF
>TRBV6-5|TRBJ2-7|NA
ASSLTSGGAYEQY
>TRBV11-2|TRBJ2-3|many
ASSLRRETDTQY